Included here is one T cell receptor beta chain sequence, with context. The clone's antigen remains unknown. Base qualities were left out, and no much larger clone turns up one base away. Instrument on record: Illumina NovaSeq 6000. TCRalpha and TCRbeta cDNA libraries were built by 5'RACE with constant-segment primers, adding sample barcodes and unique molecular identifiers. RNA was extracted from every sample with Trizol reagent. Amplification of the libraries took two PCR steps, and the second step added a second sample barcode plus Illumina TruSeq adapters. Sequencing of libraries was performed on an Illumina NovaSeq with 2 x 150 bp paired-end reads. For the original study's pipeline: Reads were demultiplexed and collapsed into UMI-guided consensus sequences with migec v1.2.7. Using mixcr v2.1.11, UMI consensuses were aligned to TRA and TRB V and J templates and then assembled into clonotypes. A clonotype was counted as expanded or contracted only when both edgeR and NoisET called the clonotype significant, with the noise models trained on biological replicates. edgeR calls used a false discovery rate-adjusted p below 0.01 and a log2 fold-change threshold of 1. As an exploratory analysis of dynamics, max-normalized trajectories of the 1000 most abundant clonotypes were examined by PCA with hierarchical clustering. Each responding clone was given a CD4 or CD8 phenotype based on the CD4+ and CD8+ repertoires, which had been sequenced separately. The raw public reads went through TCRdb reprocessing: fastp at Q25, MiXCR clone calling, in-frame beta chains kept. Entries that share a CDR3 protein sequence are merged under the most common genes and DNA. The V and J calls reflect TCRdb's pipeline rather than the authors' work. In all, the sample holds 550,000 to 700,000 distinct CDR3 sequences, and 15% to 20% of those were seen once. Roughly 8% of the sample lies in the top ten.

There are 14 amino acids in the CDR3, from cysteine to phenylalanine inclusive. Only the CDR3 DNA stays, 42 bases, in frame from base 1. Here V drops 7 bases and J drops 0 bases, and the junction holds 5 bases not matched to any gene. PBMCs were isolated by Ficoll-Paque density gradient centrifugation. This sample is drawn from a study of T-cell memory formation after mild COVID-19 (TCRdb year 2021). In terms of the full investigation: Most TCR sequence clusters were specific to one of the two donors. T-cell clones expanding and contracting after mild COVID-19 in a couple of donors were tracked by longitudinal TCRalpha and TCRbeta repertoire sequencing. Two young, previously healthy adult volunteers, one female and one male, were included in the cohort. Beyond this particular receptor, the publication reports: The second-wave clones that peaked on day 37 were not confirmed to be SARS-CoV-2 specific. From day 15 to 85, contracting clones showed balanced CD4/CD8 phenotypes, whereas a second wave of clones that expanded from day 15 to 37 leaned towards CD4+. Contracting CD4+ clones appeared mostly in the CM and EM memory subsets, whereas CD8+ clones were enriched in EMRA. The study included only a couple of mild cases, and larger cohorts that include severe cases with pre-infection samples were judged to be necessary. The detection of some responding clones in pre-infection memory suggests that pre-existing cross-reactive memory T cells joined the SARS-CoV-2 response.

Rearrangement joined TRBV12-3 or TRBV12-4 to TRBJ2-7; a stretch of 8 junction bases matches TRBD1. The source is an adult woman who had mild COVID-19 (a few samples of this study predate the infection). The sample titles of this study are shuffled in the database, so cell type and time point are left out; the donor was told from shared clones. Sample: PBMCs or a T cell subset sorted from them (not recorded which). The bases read TGTGCCAGCACCCGACAGGGGTACTCCTACGAGCAGTACTTC. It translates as CASTRQGYSYEQYF.